These T cell receptor beta chains were read from a single sample in a study of T-cell reconstitution after alpha-beta-depleted transplantation in children. MiXCR was run by TCRdb on the PCR reads, yielding one entry per CDR3 protein. The sample lists 500,000 to 600,000 distinct CDR3 sequences, 18% occurring once. The specimen comprised PBMCs from the stem cell graft donor, sampled from the stem cell graft. The source of these receptors is a human donor who donated a stem cell graft to a child with acute lymphoblastic leukemia. Both conserved end residues are part of each CDR3. A D gene is named only where the DNA matches it firmly.

>TRBV5-1|TRBD2|TRBJ2-1
CASSLGLAEVSLSPYNEQFF
>TRBV3-1|NA|TRBJ2-3
CASSRGRETSTDTQYF
>TRBV9|NA|TRBJ1-5
CASSVGDPNQPQHF
>TRBV27|NA|TRBJ2-7
CASSSSGTMRTYEQYF
>TRBV2|TRBD2|TRBJ2-1
CASSVLRDYHNEQFF
>TRBV7-9|NA|TRBJ2-5
CASELGYQETQYF
>TRBV19|NA|TRBJ2-2
CASSISIDTGELFF
>TRBV7-8|TRBD1|TRBJ2-7
CASGLQGAVEQYF
>TRBV6-5|TRBD1|TRBJ1-6
CASSNRGNSPLHF
>TRBV7-8|TRBD1|TRBJ1-1
CASSFATGIEAFF
>TRBV11-2|NA|TRBJ1-1
CASSVLDRNTEAFF
>TRBV6-1|NA|TRBJ1-1
CASSEGIPTETEAFF
>TRBV2|TRBD1|TRBJ2-3
CASAGQGASDTQYF
>TRBV30|NA|TRBJ2-2
CAWSLIGELFF
>TRBV12-3/TRBV12-4|NA|TRBJ1-3
CASNRGNTIYF
>TRBV9|NA|TRBJ1-1
CASSVAVGQNTEAFF
>TRBV12-3/TRBV12-4|NA|TRBJ2-7
CASSSGRRPYEQYF
>TRBV6-5|NA|TRBJ2-1
CASSYSEGNEQFF
>TRBV5-1|NA|TRBJ1-1
CASSLGPARGQLNTEAFF
>TRBV6-5|NA|TRBJ2-7
CASSYGSKASYEQYF
>TRBV18|NA|TRBJ2-7
CASSPPTVYEQYF
>TRBV24-1|NA|TRBJ2-7
CAAGTGPNEQYF
>TRBV29-1|TRBD1|TRBJ1-1
CSVDREYQTEAFF
>TRBV9|TRBD1|TRBJ2-1
CASSVAPGQPNRNNNEQFF
>TRBV20-1|NA|TRBJ1-1
CSASQAENTEAFF
>TRBV27|NA|TRBJ2-3
CAIRGGDTQYF
>TRBV18|NA|TRBJ1-1
CASSDGVADTEAFF
>TRBV2|NA|TRBJ2-7
CASSGVHSASYEQYF
>TRBV21-1|NA|TRBJ1-5
CASSRSRTDRERCQPQHF